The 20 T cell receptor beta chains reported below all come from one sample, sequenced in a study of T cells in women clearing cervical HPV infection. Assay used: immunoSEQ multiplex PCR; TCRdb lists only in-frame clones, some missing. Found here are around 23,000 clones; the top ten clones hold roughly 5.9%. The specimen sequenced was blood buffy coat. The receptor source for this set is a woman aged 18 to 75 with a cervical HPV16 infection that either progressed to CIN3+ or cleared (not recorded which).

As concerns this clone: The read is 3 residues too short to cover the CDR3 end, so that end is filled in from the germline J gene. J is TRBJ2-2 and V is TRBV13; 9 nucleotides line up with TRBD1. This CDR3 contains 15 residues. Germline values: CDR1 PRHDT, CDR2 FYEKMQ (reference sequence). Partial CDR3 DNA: TGTGCCAGCAGTAGCCCTCGGGACAGGGCTGAAAAG. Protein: CASSSPRDRAEK. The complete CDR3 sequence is CASSSPRDRAEKLFF. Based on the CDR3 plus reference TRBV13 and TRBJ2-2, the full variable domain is AAGVIQSPRHLIKEKRETATLKCYPIPRHDTVYWYQQGPGQDPQFLISFYEKMQSDKGSIPDRFSAQQFSDYHSELNMSSLELGDSALYFCASSSPRDRAEKLFFGEGSRLTVL.

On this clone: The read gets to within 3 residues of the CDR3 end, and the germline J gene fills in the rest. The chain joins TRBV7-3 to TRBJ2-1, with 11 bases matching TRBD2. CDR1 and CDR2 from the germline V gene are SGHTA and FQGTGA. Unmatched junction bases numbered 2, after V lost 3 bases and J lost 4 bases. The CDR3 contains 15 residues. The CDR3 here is CASSFASGGYNEQFF. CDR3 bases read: TGTGCCAGCAGCTTCGCTAGCGGGGGGTACAATGAG.

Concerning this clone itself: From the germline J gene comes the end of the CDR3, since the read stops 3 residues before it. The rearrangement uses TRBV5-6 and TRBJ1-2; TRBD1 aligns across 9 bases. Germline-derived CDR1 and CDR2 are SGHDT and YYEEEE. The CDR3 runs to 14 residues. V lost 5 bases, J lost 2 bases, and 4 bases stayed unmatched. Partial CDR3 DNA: TGTGCCAGCAGTTGGGACAGGGTAAACTATGGC. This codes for CASSWDRVNYG. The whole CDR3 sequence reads CASSWDRVNYGYTF.

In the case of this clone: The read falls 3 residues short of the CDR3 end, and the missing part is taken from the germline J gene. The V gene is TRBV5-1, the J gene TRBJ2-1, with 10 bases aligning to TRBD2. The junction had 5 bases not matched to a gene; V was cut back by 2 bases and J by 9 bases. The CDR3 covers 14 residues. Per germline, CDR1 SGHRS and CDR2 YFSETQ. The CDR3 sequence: CASSLAGGPREQFF. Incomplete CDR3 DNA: TGCGCCAGCAGCTTAGCGGGAGGGCCCCGTGAG.

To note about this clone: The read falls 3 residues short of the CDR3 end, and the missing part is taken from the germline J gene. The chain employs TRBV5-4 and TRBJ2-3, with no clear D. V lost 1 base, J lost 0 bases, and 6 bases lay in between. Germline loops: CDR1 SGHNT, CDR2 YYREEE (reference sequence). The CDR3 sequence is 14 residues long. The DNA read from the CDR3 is TGTGCCAGCAGCTTGCTAGTTAGCACAGATACG. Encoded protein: CASSLLVSTDT. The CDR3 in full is CASSLLVSTDTQYF.

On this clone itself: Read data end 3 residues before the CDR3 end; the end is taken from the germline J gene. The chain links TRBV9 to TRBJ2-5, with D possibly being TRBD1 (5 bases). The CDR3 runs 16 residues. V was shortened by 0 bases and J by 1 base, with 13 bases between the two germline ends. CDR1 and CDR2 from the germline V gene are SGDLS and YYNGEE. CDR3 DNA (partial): TGTGCCAGCAGCGTAGGGGGCAGTTCTGGCCAAGAGACC. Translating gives CASSVGGSSGQET. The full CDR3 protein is CASSVGGSSGQETQYF.

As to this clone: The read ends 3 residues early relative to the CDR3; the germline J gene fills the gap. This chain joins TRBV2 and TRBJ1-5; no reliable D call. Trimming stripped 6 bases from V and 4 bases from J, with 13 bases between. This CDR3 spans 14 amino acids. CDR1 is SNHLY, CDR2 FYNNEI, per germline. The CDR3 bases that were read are TGTGCCAGCAGCGCAATAAACATGAATCAGCCC. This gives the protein CASSAINMNQP. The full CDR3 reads CASSAINMNQPQHF. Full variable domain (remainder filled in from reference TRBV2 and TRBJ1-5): EPEVTQTPSHQVTQMGQEVILRCVPISNHLYFYWYRQILGQKVEFLVSFYNNEISEKSEIFDDQFSVERPDGSNFTLKIRSTKLEDSAMYFCASSAINMNQPQHFGDGTRLSIL.

The CDR3 loop reads CASSRTGPDTQYF. CDR3 DNA (partial): TGTGCCAGCAGCCGGACAGGTCCCGATACG. The genes are TRBV11-2 and TRBJ2-3; 7 positions match TRBD1. Read data end 3 residues before the CDR3 end; the end is taken from the germline J gene. Germline V CDR1 and CDR2: SGHAT, FQNNGV. The CDR3 consists of 13 residues. Losses at the gene ends were 5 bases for V and 6 bases for J; bases not matched to a gene: 5.

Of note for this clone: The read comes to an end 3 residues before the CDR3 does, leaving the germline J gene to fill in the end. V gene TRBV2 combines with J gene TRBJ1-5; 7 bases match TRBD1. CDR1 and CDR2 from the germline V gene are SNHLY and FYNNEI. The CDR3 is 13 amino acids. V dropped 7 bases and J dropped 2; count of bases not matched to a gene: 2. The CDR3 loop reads CASKGAGNQPQHF. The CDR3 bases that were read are TGTGCCAGCAAGGGGGCAGGCAATCAGCCC.

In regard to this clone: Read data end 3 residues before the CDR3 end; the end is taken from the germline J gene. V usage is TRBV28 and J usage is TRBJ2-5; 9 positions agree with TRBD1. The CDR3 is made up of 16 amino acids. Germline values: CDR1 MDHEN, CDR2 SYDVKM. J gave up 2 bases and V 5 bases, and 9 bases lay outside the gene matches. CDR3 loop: CASSPNRGQGQETQYF. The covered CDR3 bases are TGTGCCAGCAGTCCCAACAGGGGGCAAGGGCAAGAGACC.

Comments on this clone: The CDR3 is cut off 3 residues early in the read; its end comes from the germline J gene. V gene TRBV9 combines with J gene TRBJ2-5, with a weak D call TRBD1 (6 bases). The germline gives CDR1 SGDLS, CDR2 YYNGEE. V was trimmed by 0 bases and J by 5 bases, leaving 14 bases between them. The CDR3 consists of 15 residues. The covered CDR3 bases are TGTGCCAGCAGCGTAGCCGGGGCAGGGGTTGAGACC. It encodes CASSVAGAGVET. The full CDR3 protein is CASSVAGAGVETQYF.

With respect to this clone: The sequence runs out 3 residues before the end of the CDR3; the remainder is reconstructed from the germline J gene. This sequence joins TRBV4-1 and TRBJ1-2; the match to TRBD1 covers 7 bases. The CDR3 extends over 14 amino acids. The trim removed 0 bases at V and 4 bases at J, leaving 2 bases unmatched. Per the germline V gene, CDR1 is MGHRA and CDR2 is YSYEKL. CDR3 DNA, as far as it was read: TGCGCCAGCAGCCAAGAAGGGGACAGCTATGGC. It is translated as CASSQEGDSYG. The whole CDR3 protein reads CASSQEGDSYGYTF.

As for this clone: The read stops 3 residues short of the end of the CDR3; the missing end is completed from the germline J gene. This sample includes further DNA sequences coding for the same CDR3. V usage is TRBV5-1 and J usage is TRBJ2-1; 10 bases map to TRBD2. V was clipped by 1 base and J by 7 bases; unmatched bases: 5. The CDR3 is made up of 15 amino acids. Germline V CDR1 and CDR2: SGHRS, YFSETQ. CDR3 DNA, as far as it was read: TGCGCCAGCAGCTTGTCTCTAGCGGGAGAAAATGAG. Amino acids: CASSLSLAGENE. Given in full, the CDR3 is CASSLSLAGENEQFF.

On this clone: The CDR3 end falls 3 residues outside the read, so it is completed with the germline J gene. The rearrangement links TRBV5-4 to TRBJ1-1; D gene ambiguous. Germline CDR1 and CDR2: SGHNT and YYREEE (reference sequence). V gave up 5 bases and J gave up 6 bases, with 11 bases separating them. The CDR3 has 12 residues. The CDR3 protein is CASRLGLSEAFF. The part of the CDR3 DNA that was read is TGTGCCAGCAGACTAGGGTTGTCTGAA.

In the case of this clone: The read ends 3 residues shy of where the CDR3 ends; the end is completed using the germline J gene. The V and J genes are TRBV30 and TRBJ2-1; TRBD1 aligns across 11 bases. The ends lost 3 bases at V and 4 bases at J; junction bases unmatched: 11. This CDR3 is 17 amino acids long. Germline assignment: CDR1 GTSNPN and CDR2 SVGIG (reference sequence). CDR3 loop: CAWSPIGDRGLYNEQFF. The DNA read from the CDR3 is TGTGCCTGGAGCCCAATCGGGGACAGGGGGTTATACAATGAG. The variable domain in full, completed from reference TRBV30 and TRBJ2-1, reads SQTIHQWPATLVQPVGSPLSLECTVEGTSNPNLYWYRQAAGRGLQLLFYSVGIGQISSEVPQNLSASRPQDRQFILSSKKLLLSDSGFYLCAWSPIGDRGLYNEQFFGPGTRLTVL.

The CDR3 DNA, read in part, is TGCGCCAGCAGCTCGGGAGCGGGAGTGATAACAGATACG. Translation: CASSSGAGVITDT. The whole CDR3 protein is CASSSGAGVITDTQYF. The V and J genes are TRBV5-1 and TRBJ2-3, with TRBD2 identical over 8 bases. The CDR3 extends 3 residues past the end of the read, so its final part is completed from the germline J gene. The germline gives CDR1 SGHRS, CDR2 YFSETQ. This CDR3 is built from 16 residues. Losses at the gene ends were 3 bases for V and 3 bases for J; bases not matched to a gene: 9.

The CDR3 bases that were read are TGTGCCAGCTCCCTAGGGGGGGGGTCACCC. Its translation is CASSLGGGSP. The complete CDR3 protein is CASSLGGGSPLHF. The rearrangement joins TRBV5-8 to TRBJ1-6; possibly TRBD1 for D (6 bases). The CDR3 extends 3 residues past the end of the read, so its final part is completed from the germline J gene. Trimming cost V 7 bases and J 10 bases, with 15 bases left between them. Germline values: CDR1 SGHTS, CDR2 YDEGEE. This CDR3 spans 13 amino acids.

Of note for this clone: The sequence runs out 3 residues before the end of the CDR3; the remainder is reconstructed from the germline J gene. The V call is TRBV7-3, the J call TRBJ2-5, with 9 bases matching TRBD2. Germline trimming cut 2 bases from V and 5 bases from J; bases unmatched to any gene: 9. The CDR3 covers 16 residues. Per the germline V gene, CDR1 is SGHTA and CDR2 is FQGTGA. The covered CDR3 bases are TGTGCCAGCAGCTTATTGGTGCGGGGGGGCGATGAGACC. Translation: CASSLLVRGGDET. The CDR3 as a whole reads CASSLLVRGGDETQYF.

Here the CDR3 reads CASTFGQGLTEAFF. Partial CDR3 DNA: TGCGCCAGCACGTTTGGTCAGGGGCTCACTGAA. This chain joins TRBV5-1 and TRBJ1-1, with D possibly TRBD1 on 6 matching bases. The read comes to an end 3 residues before the CDR3 does, leaving the germline J gene to fill in the end. The CDR3 totals 14 residues. V was trimmed by 6 bases and J by 4 bases, leaving 16 bases between them. CDR1 and CDR2 from the germline V gene are SGHRS and YFSETQ.

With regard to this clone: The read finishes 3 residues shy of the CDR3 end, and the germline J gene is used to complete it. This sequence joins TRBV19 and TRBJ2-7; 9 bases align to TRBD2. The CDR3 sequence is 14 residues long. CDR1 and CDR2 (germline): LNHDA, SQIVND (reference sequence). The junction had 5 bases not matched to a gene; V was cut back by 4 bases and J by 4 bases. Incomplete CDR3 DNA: TGTGCCAGTAGTAGCGGGAGGGCCGGTTACGAG. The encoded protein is CASSSGRAGYE. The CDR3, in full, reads CASSSGRAGYEQYF.